This TCR beta chain is drawn from a study of blood T cell repertoires in COVID-19. Study details: T cells, B-cell-depleted T cells, or PBMCs supplied cDNA or gDNA.

This CDR3 has 14 residues. With V trimmed by 7 bases and J by 8 bases, 6 bases remained unmatched. Germline lookup yields CDR1 MNHEY and CDR2 SVGAGI. TCRdb's table, derived via immunoSEQ multiplex PCR, lists solely in-frame clones and lacks some. The sample yields about 210,000 clones, about four fifths seen once. The sequence came from a woman in her 50s with acute COVID-19. The rearrangement uses TRBV6-5 and TRBJ2-2; 11 positions match TRBD2. Sequencing was carried out using PBMCs or T cells enriched from blood (not recorded which). In DNA, the CDR3 is TGTGCCAGCATTTCTACTAGCGGGGGAGGGGAGCTGTTTTTT. This encodes CASISTSGGGELFF.